This T cell receptor (beta chain) was found in a study of CD8 T cells in cerebrospinal fluid in Alzheimer's disease. Background on the study: Plate-based nested PCR sequencing and droplet-based sequencing measured CSF T cell clonal expansion. Findings and caveats of the study: The authors cautioned that cerebrospinal fluid EBV-specific TCRs do not prove EBV causes Alzheimer's. Healthy subjects less often had a clone of at least 3% than Alzheimer's patients.

Concerning this clonotype itself: Its antigen is as yet unknown.

CDR1 and CDR2 from the germline V gene are GTSNPN and SVGIG (reference sequence). The CDR3 has 13 amino acids. Participants were all in good physical condition and free of acute infection. With the 10x single-cell sequencing reads reprocessed, TCRdb shows one record per CDR3 protein and no DNA. The sample data list roughly 1,100 distinct CDR3 sequences. The V gene is TRBV30, the J gene TRBJ1-6. This clonotype originated in a human donor with mild cognitive impairment. The sequenced material came from cerebrospinal fluid. Here the CDR3 reads CAWSENYNSPLHF.